These 21 T cell receptor beta chains share one sample of origin, sequenced in a study of T cell repertoires in cytomegalovirus infection. Antigen specificity for these receptors is unknown. TCRdb independently ran MiXCR on the reads; one entry per CDR3 protein. The sample shows about 160,000 distinct CDR3 sequences, less than 25% of them seen only once. The source material was CD8+ T cells from cultured PBMCs, sampled from culture after CMV antigen stimulation. These TCRs come from a human donor in good health (CMV status not recorded). Some clones in this sample may be carry-over from other donors' samples.

The V call is TRBV27, the J call TRBJ1-1, with D uncertain. The CDR3 contains 14 residues. Deletions cut 8 bases from V and 4 bases from J, with 17 bases between. Germline CDR1 reads MNHEY; CDR2 reads SMNVEV (reference sequence). Here the CDR3 DNA reads TGTGCCAGCTCACTCGGAGGAACGGGCACTGAAGCTTTCTTT. It encodes CASSLGGTGTEAFF.

V gene TRBV12-3 or TRBV12-4 combines with J gene TRBJ2-2, with 10 bases identical to TRBD1. Trimming cost V 2 bases and J 4 bases; bases outside gene matches: 7. This CDR3 contains 17 residues. CDR3 region: CASSLRTGGLVTGELFF. The CDR3 DNA is TGTGCCAGCAGTTTAAGGACAGGGGGTTTAGTCACCGGGGAGCTGTTTTTT.

The rearrangement joins TRBV7-2 to TRBJ1-6; the D gene is possibly TRBD1 (5 bases). Germline CDR1 and CDR2: SGHTA and FQGNSA. The CDR3 spans 18 residues. V was pared by 5 bases and J by 7 bases, with 24 bases between. The CDR3 DNA follows: TGTGCCAGCAGCCCCCCCCGGTTTCGGGGCGCGAGGAATTCACCCCTCCACTTT. Translated, it gives CASSPPRFRGARNSPLHF.

The chain is built from TRBV4-1 and TRBJ1-3; D possibly corresponds to TRBD1 (5 bases). V dropped 4 bases and J dropped 0 bases, with 13 bases sitting between them. Germline V gene sequence: CDR1 MGHRA, CDR2 YSYEKL. The length of the CDR3 is 16 residues. The CDR3 sequence: CASSLRGTGSGNTIYF. CDR3 DNA: TGCGCCAGCAGCCTAAGGGGTACAGGCTCTGGAAACACCATATATTTT.

This sequence joins TRBV19 and TRBJ1-2, with 8 bases fitting TRBD1. This CDR3 region has 14 residues. Per germline, CDR1 LNHDA and CDR2 SQIVND (reference sequence). V was clipped by 10 bases and J by 3 bases; unmatched bases: 10. The CDR3 DNA reads TGTGCCACCGTGGCAGGGGGCGCTCACTATGGCTACACCTTC. Its protein is CATVAGGAHYGYTF.

CDR3 sequence reads: CASKVLMGGNTIYF. The CDR3 bases are TGTGCCAGCAAAGTCCTCATGGGAGGAAACACCATATATTTT. The genes are TRBV28 and TRBJ1-3; D gene ambiguous. Germline values: CDR1 MDHEN, CDR2 SYDVKM. The germline V and J ends were trimmed by 7 bases and 4 bases, with 14 bases remaining between them. This CDR3 has 14 amino acids.

This clonotype has only a few counts. This chain joins TRBV11-1 and TRBJ2-2, with TRBD1 as a possible D gene (6 bases). Germline-derived CDR1 and CDR2 are SGHAT and FQDESV (reference sequence). The CDR3 is 13 amino acids. Trimming pared 4 bases from V and 7 bases from J, leaving 10 bases between. This chain's CDR3 is CASSSGVDGELFF. DNA of the CDR3: TGTGCCAGCAGCTCAGGGGTTGACGGGGAGCTGTTTTTT.

V and J are TRBV5-4 and TRBJ1-3; weak D call: TRBD1 (5 bases). CDR3 length: 14 residues. Germline-derived CDR1 and CDR2 are SGHNT and YYREEE (reference sequence). Trimming stripped 2 bases from V and 4 bases from J, with 10 bases between. CDR3 nucleotides: TGTGCCAGCAGCTTCGGGGGACTAGGAAACACCATATATTTT. Its translation is CASSFGGLGNTIYF.

This clonotype has more than one count but fewer than ten. This chain links TRBV7-2 with TRBJ1-4, with TRBD1 matching 7 bases. The germline CDR1 and CDR2 sequences are SGHTA and FQGNSA. This CDR3 region has 15 residues. Trimming took 4 bases from V and 5 from J; bases not matched to a gene: 7. The CDR3 coding sequence is TGTGCCAGCAGCTCAATGGGACAGATAAATGAAAAACTGTTTTTT. It codes for CASSSMGQINEKLFF.

The chain carries TRBV7-8 and TRBJ1-2, with TRBD1 matching over 9 bases. CDR3 size: 15 residues. Germline assignment: CDR1 SGHVS and CDR2 FQNEAQ. V shed 0 bases and J 4 bases; nucleotides not matched to a gene: 3. CDR3 region: CASSLAGQGRYGYTF. The CDR3 DNA sequence: TGTGCCAGCAGCTTAGCTGGACAGGGGCGCTATGGCTACACCTTC.

The rearrangement links TRBV28 to TRBJ2-5; D unresolved. V was pared by 4 bases and J by 8 bases, with 11 bases between. This CDR3 has 12 amino acids. The germline V gene encodes CDR1 MDHEN and CDR2 SYDVKM. DNA of the CDR3: TGTGCCAGCAGTTCGAACGATATTACCCAGTACTTC. Its translation is CASSSNDITQYF.

This clonotype was observed a few times. Here the CDR3 reads CASSVATGNFNYEQFF. The CDR3 DNA follows: TGTGCCAGCAGCGTTGCGACAGGGAACTTTAACTATGAGCAGTTCTTC. The rearrangement links TRBV7-2 to TRBJ2-1; 7 nucleotides match TRBD1. V lost 5 bases and J lost 8; bases outside the gene matches: 15. Germline CDR1 reads SGHTA; CDR2 reads FQGNSA. CDR3 size: 16 residues.

This clonotype has a handful of counts. At one of its ends the junction is not consistent with the germline gene, which may arise from a read error. The chain links TRBV27 to TRBJ1-6, with D possibly TRBD1 on 5 matching bases. There are 15 residues in the CDR3. The germline V gene encodes CDR1 MNHEY and CDR2 SMNVEV (reference sequence). CDR3 loop: CASSLVTVYSSPLHF. In DNA, the CDR3 is TGTGCCAGCAGTTTAGTGACAGTCTATAGTTCACCCCTCCACTTT.

This clonotype occurred a few times. The V and J genes are TRBV12-3 or TRBV12-4 and TRBJ1-5, with unresolved D. V gave up 7 bases and J gave up 8 bases, with 18 bases separating them. The CDR3 spans 14 residues. The CDR3 spells CASTERASIEPQHF. CDR3 nucleotide sequence: TGTGCCAGCACCGAGAGGGCCTCGATTGAGCCCCAGCATTTT.

This clonotype was recorded a few times. CDR3 sequence (DNA): TGTGCCAGCAATGTCCAGCCCCAGCATTTT. It translates to CASNVQPQHF. The V call is TRBV6-2 or TRBV6-3, the J call TRBJ1-5; no clear D gene. V was pared by 7 bases and J by 7 bases, with 5 bases between. The CDR3 runs to 10 residues. The germline V gene encodes CDR1 MNHEY and CDR2 SVGEGT.

The chain links TRBV4-1 to TRBJ2-1; a weak D match, TRBD1 (6 bases). V shed 4 bases and J shed 2 bases, with 12 bases lying between them. Germline values: CDR1 MGHRA, CDR2 YSYEKL. The CDR3 loop spans 15 amino acids. This chain's CDR3 is CASSPIGQPYNEQFF. The CDR3 DNA reads TGCGCCAGCAGCCCCATTGGACAGCCCTACAATGAGCAGTTCTTC.

V gene TRBV6-5 combines with J gene TRBJ1-2, with 7 bases fitting TRBD1. V trimming: 5 bases; J trimming: 6 bases; junction bases outside the gene matches: 9. Germline CDR1 and CDR2: MNHEY and SVGAGI. The CDR3 has 14 residues. CDR3 DNA sequence: TGTGCCAGCAGTGTCCGCCAGGGGGGGGATGGCTACACCTTC. Encoded protein: CASSVRQGGDGYTF.

This clonotype occurred a few times. This chain uses TRBV12-3 or TRBV12-4 with TRBJ2-7; TRBD1 might be the D (5 bases). The CDR3 extends over 16 amino acids. With 1 base removed from V and 5 bases from J, the gap between germline ends came to 18 bases. CDR3 DNA sequence: TGTGCCAGCAGTTTAGGCCCGCAGGGAAGGCTCCACGAGCAGTACTTC. It codes for CASSLGPQGRLHEQYF.

This sequence joins TRBV7-2 and TRBJ2-5; the D gene is possibly TRBD2 (6 bases). Per germline, CDR1 SGHTA and CDR2 FQGNSA. V dropped 6 bases and J dropped 0 bases, with 14 bases sitting between them. This CDR3 has 15 residues. CDR3 region: CASRRGERYQETQYF. As DNA, the CDR3 is TGTGCCAGCAGACGCGGGGAGAGGTACCAAGAGACCCAGTACTTC.

The chain combines TRBV28 with TRBJ1-6; 9 bases line up with TRBD1. Per germline, CDR1 MDHEN and CDR2 SYDVKM. The CDR3 totals 14 residues. The junction had 5 bases not matched to a gene; V was cut back by 8 bases and J by 6 bases. CDR3 sequence (DNA): TGTGCCAGCCTCCCGGACAGGGGTAATTCACCCCTCCACTTT. Its protein product is CASLPDRGNSPLHF.

This clonotype was counted only a few times. This sequence joins TRBV15 and TRBJ2-7, with TRBD1 matching over 10 bases. Germline CDR1 LNHNV, CDR2 YYDKDF (reference sequence). V shed 3 bases and J 5 bases; nucleotides not matched to a gene: 1. The CDR3 length is 13 residues. The CDR3, as DNA: TGTGCCACCAGCAGCGGGACAGGGGACGAGCAGTACTTC. This sequence encodes CATSSGTGDEQYF.